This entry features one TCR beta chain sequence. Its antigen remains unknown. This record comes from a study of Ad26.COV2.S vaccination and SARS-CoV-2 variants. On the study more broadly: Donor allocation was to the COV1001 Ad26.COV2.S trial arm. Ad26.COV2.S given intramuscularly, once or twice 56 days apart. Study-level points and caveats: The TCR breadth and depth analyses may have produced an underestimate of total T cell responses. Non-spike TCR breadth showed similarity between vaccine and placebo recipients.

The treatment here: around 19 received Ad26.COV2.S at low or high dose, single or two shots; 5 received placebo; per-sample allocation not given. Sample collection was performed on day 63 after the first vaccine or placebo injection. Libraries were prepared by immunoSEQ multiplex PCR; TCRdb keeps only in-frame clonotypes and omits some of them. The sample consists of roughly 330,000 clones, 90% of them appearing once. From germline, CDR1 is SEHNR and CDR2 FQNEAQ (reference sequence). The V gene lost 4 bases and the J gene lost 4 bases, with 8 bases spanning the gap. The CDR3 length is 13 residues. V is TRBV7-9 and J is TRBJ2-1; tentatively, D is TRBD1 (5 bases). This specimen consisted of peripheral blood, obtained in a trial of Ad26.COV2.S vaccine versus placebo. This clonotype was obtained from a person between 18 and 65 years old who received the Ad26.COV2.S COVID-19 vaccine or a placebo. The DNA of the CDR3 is TGTGCCAGCAGCTCAACAGGATACAATGAGCAGTTCTTC. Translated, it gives CASSSTGYNEQFF.